Below, 9 T cell receptor beta chains from the same sample are listed, as sequenced in a study of blood T cell repertoires in COVID-19. Only in-frame clones appear in the TCRdb table, and some are missing; sequencing was by immunoSEQ multiplex PCR. The profile shows 250,000 to 350,000 clones, 80% to 90% of them singletons. Input material: peripheral blood. The receptors were sampled from a man aged 25 to 40 with acute or convalescent COVID-19.

The rearrangement joins TRBV27 to TRBJ2-3; 10 bases align to TRBD2. CDR3 length equals 17 residues. CDR1 and CDR2 from the germline V gene are MNHEY and SMNVEV (reference sequence). V trimming: 6 bases; J trimming: 2 bases; junction bases outside the gene matches: 11. The CDR3 protein is CASRLRLGTSVTDTQYF. The CDR3 DNA reads TGTGCCAGCAGGCTACGGTTAGGGACTAGCGTCACAGATACGCAGTATTTT.

The chain has TRBV7-9 and TRBJ2-2; D perhaps matches TRBD2 (6 bases). This CDR3 is 16 amino acids long. Germline V gene sequence: CDR1 SEHNR, CDR2 FQNEAQ (reference sequence). The V and J ends lost 10 bases and 3 bases respectively, with 21 bases between them. In DNA form, the CDR3 reads TGTGCCACTTCTGCCGTTAGCGGATATTACACCGGGGAGCTGTTTTTT. Its protein product is CATSAVSGYYTGELFF.

The CDR3 DNA reads as TGTGCCAGCACCCCCGGGACAGGGGGCGAGCAGTACTTC. This codes for CASTPGTGGEQYF. The chain uses TRBV18 and TRBJ2-7, with 11 bases aligning to TRBD1. The CDR3 is made up of 13 amino acids. CDR1 and CDR2 from the germline V gene are KGHSH and LQKENI. The V gene end was trimmed by 8 bases and the J gene end by 6 bases; junction bases not matched to a gene: 6. Using reference TRBV18 and TRBJ2-7 for the parts outside the CDR3, the full variable domain is NAGVMQNPRHLVRRRGQEARLRCSPMKGHSHVYWYRQLPEEGLKFMVYLQKENIIDESGMPKERFSAEFPKEGPSILRIQQVVRGDSAAYFCASTPGTGGEQYFGPGTRLTVT.

The chain has TRBV5-4 and TRBJ1-2; D ambiguous. This CDR3 is 14 amino acids long. V was clipped by 4 bases and J by 8 bases, with 18 bases between them. From germline, CDR1 is SGHNT and CDR2 YYREEE (reference sequence). The CDR3, as DNA: TGTGCCAGCAGCGTAATCGGGAGCCCATTCGGCTACACCTTC. It codes for CASSVIGSPFGYTF.

The chain couples TRBV5-1 to TRBJ2-1; 9 bases are shared with TRBD2. Germline V gene data show CDR1 as SGHRS and CDR2 as YFSETQ. The ends lost 1 base at V and 2 bases at J; junction bases unmatched: 4. This CDR3 region has 16 residues. The CDR3 DNA reads as TGCGCCAGCAGCTTGACTAGCGGGTTAACCTACAATGAGCAGTTCTTC. This gives the protein CASSLTSGLTYNEQFF.

This clone showed up just once. The chain carries TRBV11-2 and TRBJ1-2, with 7 bases identical to TRBD1. The CDR3 spans 17 residues. CDR1 is SGHAT, CDR2 FQNNGV, per germline. V gave up 4 bases and J gave up 0 bases; unmatched junction bases: 11. The CDR3 DNA reads TGTGCCAGCAGCTCCCTCCGGGACAGCAGAACTAACTATGGCTACACCTTC. This translates into CASSSLRDSRTNYGYTF.

As for this clone: The junction departs from germline at one end; a sequencing error may be responsible. The chain joins TRBV6-5 to TRBJ2-7; perhaps TRBD1 as D (6 bases). The CDR3 loop spans 11 amino acids. Germline V gene sequence: CDR1 MNHEY, CDR2 SVGAGI. CDR3 amino acids: CASSSRGERYF. The CDR3 DNA sequence: TGTGCCAGCTCAAGCAGGGGCGAGCGGTACTTC.

The V gene is TRBV30, the J gene TRBJ1-6; 9 nucleotides agree with TRBD1. The trim removed 3 bases at V and 7 bases at J, leaving 4 bases unmatched. This CDR3 comprises 14 residues. The germline V gene has CDR1 GTSNPN and CDR2 SVGIG (reference sequence). CDR3 DNA: TGTGCCTGGAGCCCCGGGACAGGGAATTCACCCCTCCACTTT. Its protein product is CAWSPGTGNSPLHF.

This chain connects TRBV4-1 to TRBJ2-7, with TRBD1 identical over 10 bases. Germline V gives CDR1 MGHRA, CDR2 YSYEKL. This CDR3 has 14 residues. V lost 4 bases and J lost 4; bases outside the gene matches: 4. The CDR3 here is CASSLRTGGYEQYF. In nucleotides, the CDR3 is TGCGCCAGCAGCCTACGGACAGGGGGTTACGAGCAGTACTTC.